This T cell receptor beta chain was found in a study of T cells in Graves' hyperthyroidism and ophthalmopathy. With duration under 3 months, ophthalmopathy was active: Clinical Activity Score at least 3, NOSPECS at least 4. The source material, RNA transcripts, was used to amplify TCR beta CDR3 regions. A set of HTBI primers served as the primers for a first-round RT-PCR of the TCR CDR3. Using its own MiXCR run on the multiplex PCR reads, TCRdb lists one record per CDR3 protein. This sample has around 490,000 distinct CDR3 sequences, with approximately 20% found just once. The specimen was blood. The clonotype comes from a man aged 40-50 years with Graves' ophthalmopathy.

The CDR3: CASRSPGSGANVLTF. The CDR3 coding sequence is TGTGCCAGCAGGTCCCCCGGATCTGGGGCCAACGTCCTGACTTTC. The V and J genes are TRBV6-1 and TRBJ2-6, with no clear D. The CDR3 has 15 residues. Per the germline V gene, CDR1 is MNHNS and CDR2 is SASEGT. Trimming shortened V by 6 bases and J by 1 base, and 10 bases separated the two germline ends.